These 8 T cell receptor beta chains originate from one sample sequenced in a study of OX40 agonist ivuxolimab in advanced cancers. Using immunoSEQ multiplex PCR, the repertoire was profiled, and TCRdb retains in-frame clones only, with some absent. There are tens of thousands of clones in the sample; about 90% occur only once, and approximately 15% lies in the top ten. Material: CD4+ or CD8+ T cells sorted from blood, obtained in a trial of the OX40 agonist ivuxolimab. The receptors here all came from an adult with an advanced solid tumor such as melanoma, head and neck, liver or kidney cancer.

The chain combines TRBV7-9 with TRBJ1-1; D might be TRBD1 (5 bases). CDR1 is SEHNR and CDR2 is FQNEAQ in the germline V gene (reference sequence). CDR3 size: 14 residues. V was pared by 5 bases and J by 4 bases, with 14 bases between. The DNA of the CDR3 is TGTGCCAGCAGCCCCCGGGGGGGAGGCACTGAAGCTTTCTTT. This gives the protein CASSPRGGGTEAFF.

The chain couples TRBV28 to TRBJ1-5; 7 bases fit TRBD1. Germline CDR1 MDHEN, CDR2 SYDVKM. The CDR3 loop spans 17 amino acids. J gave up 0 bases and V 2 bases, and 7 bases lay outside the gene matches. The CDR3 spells CASSLAGQYYSNQPQHF. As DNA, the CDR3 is TGTGCCAGCAGTTTAGCGGGACAGTATTATAGCAATCAGCCCCAGCATTTT. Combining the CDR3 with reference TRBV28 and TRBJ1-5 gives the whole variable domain DVKVTQSSRYLVKRTGEKVFLECVQDMDHENMFWYRQDPGLGLRLIYFSYDVKMKEKGDIPEGYSVSREKKERFSLILESASTNQTSMYLCASSLAGQYYSNQPQHFGDGTRLSIL.

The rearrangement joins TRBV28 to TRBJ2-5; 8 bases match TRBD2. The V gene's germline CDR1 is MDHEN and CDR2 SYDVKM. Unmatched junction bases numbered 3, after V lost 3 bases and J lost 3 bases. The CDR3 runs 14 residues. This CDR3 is CASSFPAGEETQYF. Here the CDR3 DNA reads TGTGCCAGCAGTTTTCCAGCGGGAGAAGAGACCCAGTACTTC.

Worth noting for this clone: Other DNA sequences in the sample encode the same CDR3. CDR3 loop: CASSQDRRGQETQYF. CDR3 nucleotides: TGCGCCAGCAGCCAAGATCGGCGGGGTCAAGAGACCCAGTACTTC. The V call is TRBV4-3, the J call TRBJ2-5; D possibly corresponds to TRBD2 (6 bases). The CDR3 has 15 amino acids. The ends were cut back, 0 bases at V and 2 bases at J, with 10 bases in the middle. CDR1 and CDR2 (germline): LGHNA, YSLEER.

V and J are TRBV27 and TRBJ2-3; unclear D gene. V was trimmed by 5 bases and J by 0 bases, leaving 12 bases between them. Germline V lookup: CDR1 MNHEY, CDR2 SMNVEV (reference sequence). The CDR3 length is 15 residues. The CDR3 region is CASSTLGRSTDTQYF. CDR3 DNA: TGTGCCAGCAGTACCCTTGGGCGGAGCACAGATACGCAGTATTTT.

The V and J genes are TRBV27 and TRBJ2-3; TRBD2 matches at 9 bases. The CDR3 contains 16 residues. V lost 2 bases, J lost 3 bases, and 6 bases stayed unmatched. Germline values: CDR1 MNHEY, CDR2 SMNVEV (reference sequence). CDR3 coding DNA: TGTGCCAGCAGTTTAGTGGCGGGAGGGAGTACAGATACGCAGTATTTT. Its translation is CASSLVAGGSTDTQYF.

CDR3 bases: TGTGCCTGGAGTTCTCGGACAGGGGGCGAGCAGTACTTC. Its protein is CAWSSRTGGEQYF. The V call is TRBV30, the J call TRBJ2-7; 10 bases match TRBD1. Germline-derived CDR1 and CDR2 are GTSNPN and SVGIG (reference sequence). Trimming took 2 bases from V and 6 from J; bases not matched to a gene: 4. This CDR3 is built from 13 residues.

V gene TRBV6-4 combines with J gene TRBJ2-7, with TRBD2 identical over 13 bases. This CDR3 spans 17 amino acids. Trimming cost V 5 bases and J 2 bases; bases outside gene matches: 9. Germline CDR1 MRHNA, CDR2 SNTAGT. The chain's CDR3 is CASSTFKGTSGAYEQYF. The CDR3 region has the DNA TGTGCCAGCAGTACCTTCAAGGGGACTAGCGGGGCCTACGAGCAGTACTTC.